Sequencing of this TCR beta chain was carried out in a study of beta chain features in type 1 diabetes. Since all of the isolated RNA was reverse transcribed, expressed TCRB transcripts were what got sequenced. Assay used: immunoSEQ multiplex PCR; TCRdb lists only in-frame clones, some missing. This repertoire shows about 900,000 clones, roughly 15% found once; its top ten account for about 0.02%. This clone came up a few times. The CDR3 runs 14 residues. The germline gives CDR1 LNHNV, CDR2 YYDKDF (reference sequence). The V and J ends lost 7 bases and 9 bases, in that order; junction bases with no gene match: 14.

The chain has TRBV15 and TRBJ2-5, with TRBD2 matching over 7 bases. This TCR was sampled from a woman under 30 in good health. The sequencing sample was made of naive CD4+ T cells from blood. Here the CDR3 reads CATMQGGGPEAQYF. DNA of the CDR3: TGTGCCACCATGCAGGGCGGGGGACCCGAGGCCCAGTACTTC.